In its sample, the clone carrying this T cell receptor (beta chain) was seen many times. This sample is part of a study of blood T cell repertoires in COVID-19. The method was immunoSEQ multiplex PCR; TCRdb's version includes in-frame clones alone and lacks a portion of them. The sample lists about 140,000 clones; about 87% were seen once. In germline, CDR1 is SGHRS, CDR2 YFSETQ. CDR3 length: 14 amino acids. Trimming cost V 4 bases and J 4 bases, with 9 bases left between them. The chain carries TRBV5-1 and TRBJ1-6, with a possible D match to TRBD1 (5 bases). The sequence came from a human donor with COVID-19, enrolled during active disease. The donor label of this sample is uncertain. What was sequenced was peripheral blood. The CDR3 loop reads CASSPGFYNSPLHF. The CDR3 region has the DNA TGCGCCAGCAGCCCAGGGTTTTATAATTCACCCCTCCACTTT.